These 28 T cell receptor beta chains came from one sample sequenced in a study of blood T cell repertoires in COVID-19 (dated by TCRdb to about 2020). Receptor libraries were prepared by the immunoSEQ multiplex PCR assay. As stored in TCRdb, this immuneACCESS dataset retains in-frame rearrangements with V and J assigned. A fraction of the clones does not appear; measured against another copy, unresolved V genes explain less than half of the discrepancy, and the remainder lacks a known reason. The sample yields about 230,000 clones; around 86% were counted once. The top ten constitute roughly 12% of the sample. The material sequenced was peripheral blood. These receptors came from a man in his fifties or sixties with COVID-19, enrolled during active disease.

The V and J genes are TRBV9 and TRBJ2-2, with 10 nucleotides matching TRBD2. The V gene's germline CDR1 is SGDLS and CDR2 YYNGEE. The CDR3 runs to 17 residues. With 2 bases clipped from V and 4 bases from J, the junction kept 8 bases outside the gene matches. CDR3 nucleotide sequence: TGTGCCAGCAGCGTTACTGTAGCGGGAGGACGCACCGGGGAGCTGTTTTTT. It yields the protein CASSVTVAGGRTGELFF.

The chain uses TRBV7-3 and TRBJ2-3; 9 nucleotides agree with TRBD2. Germline V gene sequence: CDR1 SGHTA, CDR2 FQGTGA. Trimming cost V 10 bases and J 0 bases; bases outside gene matches: 8. This CDR3 is built from 15 residues. The CDR3 nucleotides are TGTGCCACCACTATTAGCGGGAGTAGCACAGATACGCAGTATTTT. This translates into CATTISGSSTDTQYF.

The chain links TRBV19 to TRBJ2-1; a possible D gene is TRBD1 (6 bases). The CDR3 extends over 11 amino acids. Germline CDR1 is LNHDA and CDR2 is SQIVND (reference sequence). The V and J ends lost 8 bases and 8 bases respectively, with 10 bases between them. CDR3 in amino acids: CASLGAYEQFF. The CDR3 nucleotides read TGTGCCAGTTTGGGGGCCTATGAGCAGTTCTTC.

This chain connects TRBV18 to TRBJ2-7; 7 bases map to TRBD1. Trimming at V came to 3 bases and at J to 4 bases, leaving 3 bases not matched to a gene. This CDR3 is built from 13 residues. In germline, CDR1 is KGHSH, CDR2 LQKENI. This chain's CDR3 is CASSPDRAYEQYF. The CDR3 DNA sequence: TGTGCCAGCTCACCCGACAGGGCTTACGAGCAGTACTTC.

The V and J genes are TRBV5-4 and TRBJ1-2, with TRBD1 identical over 7 bases. The CDR3 consists of 15 residues. V lost 4 bases to trimming and J lost 1 base; unmatched junction nucleotides: 7. Germline V lookup: CDR1 SGHNT, CDR2 YYREEE (reference sequence). Here the CDR3 DNA reads TGTGCCAGCAGCGAACTGGGACAGAATAACTATGGCTACACCTTC. Protein sequence: CASSELGQNNYGYTF.

The J gene is TRBJ2-1, the V gene TRBV9; possible D gene TRBD2, 5 bases. The CDR3 has 16 residues. V was clipped by 1 base and J by 4 bases, with 15 bases between them. Germline loops: CDR1 SGDLS, CDR2 YYNGEE. CDR3 sequence: CASSVSAGTGYNEQFF. In nucleotides, the CDR3 is TGTGCCAGCAGCGTATCCGCCGGTACGGGGTACAATGAGCAGTTCTTC.

This chain joins TRBV9 and TRBJ1-5; D is ambiguous. V lost 3 bases and J 1 base, leaving 14 bases between the germline ends. The CDR3 length is 16 residues. Germline CDR1 is SGDLS and CDR2 is YYNGEE. The CDR3 loop is CASSAGGPMSNQPQHF. The CDR3 DNA follows: TGTGCCAGCAGCGCCGGAGGCCCCATGAGCAATCAGCCCCAGCATTTT.

The V and J genes are TRBV7-3 and TRBJ2-7; the match to TRBD2 covers 10 bases. Germline V lookup: CDR1 SGHTA, CDR2 FQGTGA. The V and J ends lost 4 bases and 2 bases, in that order; junction bases with no gene match: 5. CDR3 length: 15 amino acids. The DNA for the CDR3 is TGTGCCAGCAGCTCGGCTAGCGGGAGTGCCTACGAGCAGTACTTC. Amino acids: CASSSASGSAYEQYF.

The chain joins TRBV3-1 (or the pseudogene TRBV3-2) to TRBJ2-2; D is possibly TRBD2 (5 bases). This CDR3 is built from 15 residues. Deletions cut 3 bases from V and 7 bases from J, with 15 bases between. Germline CDR1 LGHDT, CDR2 YNNKEL (reference sequence). DNA for the CDR3: TGTGCCAGCAGCCATAGGATCGGGGTTGTCGGGGAGCTGTTTTTT. Encoded protein: CASSHRIGVVGELFF.

The rearrangement uses TRBV5-1 and TRBJ2-1, with 7 bases identical to TRBD1. The V segment lost 3 bases and the J segment 5 bases; nucleotides outside the gene matches: 11. This CDR3 region has 16 residues. Per the germline V gene, CDR1 is SGHRS and CDR2 is YFSETQ. This CDR3 reads CASSSRDNRGHNEQFF. The CDR3 DNA sequence: TGCGCCAGCAGCTCCCGGGATAACAGGGGTCACAATGAGCAGTTCTTC.

The chain links TRBV5-6 to TRBJ1-3; 8 nucleotides match TRBD1. This CDR3 is built from 16 residues. V was clipped by 4 bases and J by 4 bases; unmatched bases: 10. Germline V gene data show CDR1 as SGHDT and CDR2 as YYEEEE. The CDR3 loop reads CASSIIGTGGGNTIYF. In DNA, the CDR3 is TGTGCCAGCAGCATCATAGGGACAGGAGGGGGAAACACCATATATTTT.

This clone was counted between two and nine times. The rearrangement joins TRBV27 to TRBJ1-2, with D unclear. The V gene lost 5 bases and the J gene lost 5 bases, with 12 bases spanning the gap. Germline V gene sequence: CDR1 MNHEY, CDR2 SMNVEV (reference sequence). The CDR3 covers 13 residues. CDR3 coding DNA: TGTGCCAGCAGTCATTTATCGAGTTATGGCTACACCTTC. Its translation: CASSHLSSYGYTF.

The CDR3 coding sequence is TGTGCCAGCAGCTTAGACGGGATTAGCAATCAGCCCCAGCATTTT. This translates into CASSLDGISNQPQHF. The chain is built from TRBV7-9 and TRBJ1-5; D remains ambiguous. Trimming left V 1 base short and J 0 bases short, with 7 bases between. CDR1 is SEHNR, CDR2 FQNEAQ, per germline (reference sequence). The CDR3 covers 15 residues.

The rearrangement joins TRBV3-1 (or the pseudogene TRBV3-2) to TRBJ2-7; the D is unclear. The CDR3 runs 11 residues. V was cut by 0 bases and J by 9 bases, with 6 bases left in between. Germline V lookup: CDR1 LGHDT, CDR2 YNNKEL (reference sequence). The CDR3 protein is CASSQDLGQYF. The CDR3 DNA is TGTGCCAGCAGCCAAGATCTCGGGCAGTACTTC.

This chain connects TRBV7-3 to TRBJ2-1; TRBD2 aligns across 8 bases. CDR1 is SGHTA, CDR2 FQGTGA, per germline. The CDR3 is made up of 17 amino acids. V lost 5 bases, J lost 8 bases, and 17 bases stayed unmatched. The CDR3 DNA sequence: TGTGCCAGCAGCCCCCAAGTGAGCGGGGGCGCTAAGGATGAGCAGTTCTTC. It codes for CASSPQVSGGAKDEQFF.

This chain connects TRBV7-9 to TRBJ2-1, with 8 bases that match TRBD2. CDR1 and CDR2 from the germline V gene are SEHNR and FQNEAQ (reference sequence). V was pared by 5 bases and J by 4 bases, with 4 bases of the junction left unmatched. This CDR3 spans 14 amino acids. CDR3 in amino acids: CASSPGGGYNEQFF. The CDR3 DNA follows: TGTGCCAGCAGCCCCGGGGGGGGATACAATGAGCAGTTCTTC.

This clone has only one observation. The gene calls are TRBV19 and TRBJ2-7; D might be TRBD2 (5 bases). The CDR3 spans 15 residues. CDR1 is LNHDA, CDR2 SQIVND, per germline (reference sequence). The ends were cut back, 3 bases at V and 3 bases at J, with 15 bases in the middle. This CDR3 is CASSITVTGDYEQYF. The CDR3 DNA sequence: TGTGCCAGTAGTATTACGGTAACCGGGGACTACGAGCAGTACTTC.

The chain links TRBV7-2 to TRBJ2-1, with D maybe TRBD2 (6 bases). CDR3 size: 16 residues. The V gene lost 1 base and the J gene lost 4 bases, with 14 bases spanning the gap. The germline gives CDR1 SGHTA, CDR2 FQGNSA. CDR3 loop: CASSLGGRGIYNEQFF. CDR3 sequence (DNA): TGTGCCAGCAGCTTAGGAGGTCGGGGGATTTACAATGAGCAGTTCTTC.

The chain combines TRBV28 with TRBJ1-2, with 9 bases fitting TRBD1. V gave up 1 base and J gave up 2 bases; unmatched junction bases: 2. This CDR3 comprises 15 residues. Germline V gives CDR1 MDHEN, CDR2 SYDVKM. The CDR3 DNA sequence: TGTGCCAGCAGTTTATCCGGACAGGGGAACTATGGCTACACCTTC. This gives the protein CASSLSGQGNYGYTF.

The rearrangement links TRBV6-5 to TRBJ2-7; the D gene is possibly TRBD2 (5 bases). Germline lookup yields CDR1 MNHEY and CDR2 SVGAGI. The CDR3 is made up of 14 amino acids. CDR3 nucleotides: TGTGTCACTAGACGGGCCAGGTCAGCCTACGAGCAGTACTTC. Translation: CVTRRARSAYEQYF.

V usage is TRBV9 and J usage is TRBJ2-7; TRBD1 is a possible D gene (6 bases). With 0 bases removed from V and 0 bases from J, the gap between germline ends came to 10 bases. Germline CDR1 is SGDLS and CDR2 is YYNGEE. This CDR3 is 15 amino acids long. This CDR3 is CASSVGVGASYEQYF. DNA of the CDR3: TGTGCCAGCAGCGTAGGGGTGGGGGCCTCCTACGAGCAGTACTTC.

J is TRBJ2-6 and V is TRBV6-5, with D possibly being TRBD1 (6 bases). Trimming pared 4 bases from V and 0 bases from J, leaving 7 bases between. The CDR3 loop spans 15 amino acids. Germline-derived CDR1 and CDR2 are MNHEY and SVGAGI. The CDR3 spells CASSSGHSGANVLTF. CDR3 in DNA: TGTGCCAGCAGTTCGGGACACTCTGGGGCCAACGTCCTGACTTTC.

In this sample, this clone turned up once. CDR3 sequence (DNA): TGTGCCAGCAGTGAGAGGGAGGCCCTAGCCCCGTATTTTCCCGGGGAGCTGTTTTTT. Amino acids: CASSEREALAPYFPGELFF. This chain links TRBV6-1 with TRBJ2-2; possibly TRBD2 for D (6 bases). Germline values: CDR1 MNHNS, CDR2 SASEGT. The CDR3 contains 19 residues. The V end was cut by 3 bases, the J end by 6 bases, with 26 bases between.

This chain connects TRBV7-9 to TRBJ2-3; 9 nucleotides line up with TRBD2. Germline assignment: CDR1 SEHNR and CDR2 FQNEAQ (reference sequence). The junction had 7 bases not matched to a gene; V was cut back by 9 bases and J by 0 bases. CDR3 length equals 15 residues. CDR3 nucleotide sequence: TGTGCCAGTCACAGCGGGAGGACTAGCACAGATACGCAGTATTTT. It yields the protein CASHSGRTSTDTQYF.

CDR3 sequence reads: CASSISGTGWNSPLHF. The CDR3 DNA follows: TGTGCCAGTAGTATATCTGGGACAGGGTGGAATTCACCCCTCCACTTT. This chain uses TRBV19 with TRBJ1-6; TRBD1 aligns across 9 bases. Germline V CDR1 and CDR2: LNHDA, SQIVND (reference sequence). This CDR3 region has 16 residues. The V segment lost 2 bases and the J segment 7 bases; nucleotides outside the gene matches: 6.

This rearrangement joins TRBV19 to TRBJ2-2; tentative D call: TRBD2 (6 bases). Germline values: CDR1 LNHDA, CDR2 SQIVND (reference sequence). The ends were cut back, 8 bases at V and 1 base at J, with 14 bases in the middle. The CDR3 has 15 amino acids. CDR3 bases: TGTGCCAGTCGGGCTGGCGGGAAGAACACCGGGGAGCTGTTTTTT. The encoded protein is CASRAGGKNTGELFF.

The chain combines TRBV9 with TRBJ2-1, with D possibly TRBD1 on 6 matching bases. The V gene lost 5 bases and the J gene lost 2 bases, with 17 bases spanning the gap. CDR3 size: 16 residues. Germline values: CDR1 SGDLS, CDR2 YYNGEE. The CDR3 is CASSPNSPGAYNEQFF. The CDR3 bases are TGTGCCAGCAGTCCCAACAGTCCAGGGGCCTACAATGAGCAGTTCTTC.

The genes are TRBV11-2 and TRBJ2-5; D is uncertain. Per germline, CDR1 SGHAT and CDR2 FQNNGV. Deletions cut 1 base from V and 6 bases from J, with 21 bases between. CDR3 length: 17 residues. CDR3 nucleotide sequence: TGTGCCAGCAGCTTAGCGAGACCCGGAGCGCCGGAGAAGACCCAGTACTTC. As protein: CASSLARPGAPEKTQYF.